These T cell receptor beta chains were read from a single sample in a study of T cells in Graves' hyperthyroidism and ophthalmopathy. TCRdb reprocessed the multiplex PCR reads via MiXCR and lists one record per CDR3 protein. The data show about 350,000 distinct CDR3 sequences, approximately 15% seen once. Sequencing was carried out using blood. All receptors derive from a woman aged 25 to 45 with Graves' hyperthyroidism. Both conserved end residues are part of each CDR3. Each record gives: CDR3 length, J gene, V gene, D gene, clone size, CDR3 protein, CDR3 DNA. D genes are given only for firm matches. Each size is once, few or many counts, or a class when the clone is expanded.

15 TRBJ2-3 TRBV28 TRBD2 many CASSKTSRRLDTQYF TGTGCCAGCAGTAAGACTAGCCGGAGATTAGATACGCAGTATTTT
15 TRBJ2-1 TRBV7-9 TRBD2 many CASSLALAEHNEQFF TGTGCCAGCAGCTTAGCCCTAGCGGAGCACAATGAGCAGTTCTTC
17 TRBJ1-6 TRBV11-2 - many CASSLVAASSYNSPLHF TGTGCCAGCAGCTTAGTTGCGGCGAGCTCCTATAATTCACCCCTCCACTTT
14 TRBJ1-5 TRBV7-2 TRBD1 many CASSSPQGNQPQHF TGTGCCAGCAGCTCCCCACAGGGGAATCAGCCCCAGCATTTT
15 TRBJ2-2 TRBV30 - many CAWSGSTGGTGELFF TGTGCCTGGAGTGGTTCGACTGGGGGGACCGGGGAGCTGTTTTTT
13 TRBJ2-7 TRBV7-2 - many CASSSTPGAEQYF TGTGCCAGCAGCTCGACCCCCGGAGCCGAGCAGTACTTC
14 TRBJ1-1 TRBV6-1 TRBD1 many CATRDRGGGTEAFF TGTGCCACTCGGGACAGGGGGGGGGGCACTGAAGCTTTCTTT
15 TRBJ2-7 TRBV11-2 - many CASSLELATSYEQYF TGTGCCAGCAGCTTAGAGTTGGCTACCTCCTACGAGCAGTACTTC
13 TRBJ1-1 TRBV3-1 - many CASSQDMDREAFF TGTGCCAGCAGCCAAGATATGGACCGTGAAGCTTTCTTT
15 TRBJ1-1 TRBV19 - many CASRVRTDFSTEAFF TGTGCCAGTAGAGTCAGGACCGACTTTAGCACTGAAGCTTTCTTT
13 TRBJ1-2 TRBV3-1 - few CASSQRGGGGYTF TGTGCCAGCAGCCAAAGGGGAGGGGGTGGCTACACCTTC
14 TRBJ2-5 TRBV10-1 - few CASSESGGSGTQYF TGCGCCAGCAGTGAGTCCGGGGGTTCGGGGACCCAGTACTTC